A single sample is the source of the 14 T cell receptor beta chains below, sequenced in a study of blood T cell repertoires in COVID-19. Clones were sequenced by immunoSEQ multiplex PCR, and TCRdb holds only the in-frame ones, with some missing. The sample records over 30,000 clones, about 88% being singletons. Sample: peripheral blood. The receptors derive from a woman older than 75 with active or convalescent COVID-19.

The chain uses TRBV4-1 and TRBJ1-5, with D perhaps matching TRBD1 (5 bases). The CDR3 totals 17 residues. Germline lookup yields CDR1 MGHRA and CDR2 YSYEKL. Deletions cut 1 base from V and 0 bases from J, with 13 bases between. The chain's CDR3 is CASSQALSGNSNQPQHF. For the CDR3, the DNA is TGCGCCAGCAGCCAAGCGTTGTCAGGGAATAGCAATCAGCCCCAGCATTTT.

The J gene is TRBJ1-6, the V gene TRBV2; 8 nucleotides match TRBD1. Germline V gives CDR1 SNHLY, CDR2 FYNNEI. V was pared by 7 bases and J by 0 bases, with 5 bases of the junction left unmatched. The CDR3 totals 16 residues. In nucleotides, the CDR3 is TGTGCCAGCATCAGGGGGCCTAGCTCCTATAATTCACCCCTCCACTTT. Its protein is CASIRGPSSYNSPLHF.

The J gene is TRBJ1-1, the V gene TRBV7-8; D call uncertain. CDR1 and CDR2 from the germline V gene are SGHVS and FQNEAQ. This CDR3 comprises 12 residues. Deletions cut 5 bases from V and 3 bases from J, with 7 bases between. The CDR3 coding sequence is TGTGCCAGCAGCCTCCGCGACACTGAAGCTTTCTTT. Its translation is CASSLRDTEAFF.

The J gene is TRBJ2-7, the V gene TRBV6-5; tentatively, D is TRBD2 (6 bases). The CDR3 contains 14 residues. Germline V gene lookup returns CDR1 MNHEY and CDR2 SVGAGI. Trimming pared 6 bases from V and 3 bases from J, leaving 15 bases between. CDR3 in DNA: TGTGCCAGCAGAAATGCGGGGTTTATCTACGAGCAGTACTTC. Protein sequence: CASRNAGFIYEQYF.

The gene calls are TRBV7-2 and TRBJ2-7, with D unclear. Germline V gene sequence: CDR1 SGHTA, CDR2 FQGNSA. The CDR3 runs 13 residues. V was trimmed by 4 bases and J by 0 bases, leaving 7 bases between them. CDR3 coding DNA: TGTGCCAGCAGCTCTCAGGCCTCCTACGAGCAGTACTTC. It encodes CASSSQASYEQYF.

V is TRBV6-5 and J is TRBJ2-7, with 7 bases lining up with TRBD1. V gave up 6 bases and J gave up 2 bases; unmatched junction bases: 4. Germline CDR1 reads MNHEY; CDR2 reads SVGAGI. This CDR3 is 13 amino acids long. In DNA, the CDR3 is TGTGCCAGCAGAAGGGACAGAGCCTACGAGCAGTACTTC. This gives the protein CASRRDRAYEQYF.

The CDR3 DNA reads as TGTGCCAGCAGCCCACAAGAGACCCAGTACTTC. It yields the protein CASSPQETQYF. The chain uses TRBV5-5 and TRBJ2-5, with D unresolved. V gave up 4 bases and J gave up 2 bases, with 3 bases separating them. Germline CDR1 and CDR2: SGHKS and YYEKEE (reference sequence). This CDR3 spans 11 amino acids.

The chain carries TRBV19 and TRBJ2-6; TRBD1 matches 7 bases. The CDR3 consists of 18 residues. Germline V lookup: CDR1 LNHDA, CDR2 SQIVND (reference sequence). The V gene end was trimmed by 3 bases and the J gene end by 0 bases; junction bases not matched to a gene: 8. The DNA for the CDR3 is TGTGCCAGTAGTATCTCACAGGGGCTTCTCTCTGGGGCCAACGTCCTGACTTTC. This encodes CASSISQGLLSGANVLTF.

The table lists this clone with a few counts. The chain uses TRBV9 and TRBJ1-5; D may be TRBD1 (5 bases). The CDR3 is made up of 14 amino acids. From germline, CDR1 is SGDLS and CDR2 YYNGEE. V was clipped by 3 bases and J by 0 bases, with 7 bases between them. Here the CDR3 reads CASSAQGSNQPQHF. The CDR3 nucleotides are TGTGCCAGCAGCGCCCAGGGTAGCAATCAGCCCCAGCATTTT.

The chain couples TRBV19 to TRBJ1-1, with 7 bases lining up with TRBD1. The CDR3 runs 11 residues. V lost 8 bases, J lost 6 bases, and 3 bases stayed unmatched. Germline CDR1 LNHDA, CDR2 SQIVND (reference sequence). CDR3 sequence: CASGGGPEAFF. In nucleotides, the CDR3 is TGTGCCAGTGGAGGGGGCCCTGAAGCTTTCTTT. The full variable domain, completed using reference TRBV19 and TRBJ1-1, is DGGITQSPKYLFRKEGQNVTLSCEQNLNHDAMYWYRQDPGQGLRLIYYSQIVNDFQKGDIAEGYSVSREKKESFPLTVTSAQKNPTAFYLCASGGGPEAFFGQGTRLTVV.

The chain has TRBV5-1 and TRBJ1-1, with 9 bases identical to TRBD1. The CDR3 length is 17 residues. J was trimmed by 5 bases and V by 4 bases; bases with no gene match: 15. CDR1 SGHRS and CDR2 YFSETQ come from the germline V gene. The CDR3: CASSIGVGTGRGTEAFF. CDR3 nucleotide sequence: TGCGCCAGCAGCATCGGAGTCGGGACAGGGAGAGGGACTGAAGCTTTCTTT.

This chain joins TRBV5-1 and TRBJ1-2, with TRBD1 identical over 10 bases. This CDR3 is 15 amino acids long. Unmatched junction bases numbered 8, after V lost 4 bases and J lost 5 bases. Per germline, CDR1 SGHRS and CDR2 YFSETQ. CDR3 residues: CASSMAGTGVYGYTF. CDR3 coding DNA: TGCGCCAGCAGCATGGCCGGGACAGGGGTTTATGGCTACACCTTC.

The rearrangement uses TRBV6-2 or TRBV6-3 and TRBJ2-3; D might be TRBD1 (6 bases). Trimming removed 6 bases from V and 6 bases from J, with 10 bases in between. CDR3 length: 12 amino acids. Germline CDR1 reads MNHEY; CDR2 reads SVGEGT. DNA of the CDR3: TGTGCCAGCAGCCAAAGGGGGGATACGCAGTATTTT. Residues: CASSQRGDTQYF.

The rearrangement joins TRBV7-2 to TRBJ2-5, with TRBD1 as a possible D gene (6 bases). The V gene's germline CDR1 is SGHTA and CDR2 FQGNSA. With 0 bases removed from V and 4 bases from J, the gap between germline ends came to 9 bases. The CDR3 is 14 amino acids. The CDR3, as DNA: TGTGCCAGCAGCTTAGCGGTAGGGGGAGAGACCCAGTACTTC. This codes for CASSLAVGGETQYF.